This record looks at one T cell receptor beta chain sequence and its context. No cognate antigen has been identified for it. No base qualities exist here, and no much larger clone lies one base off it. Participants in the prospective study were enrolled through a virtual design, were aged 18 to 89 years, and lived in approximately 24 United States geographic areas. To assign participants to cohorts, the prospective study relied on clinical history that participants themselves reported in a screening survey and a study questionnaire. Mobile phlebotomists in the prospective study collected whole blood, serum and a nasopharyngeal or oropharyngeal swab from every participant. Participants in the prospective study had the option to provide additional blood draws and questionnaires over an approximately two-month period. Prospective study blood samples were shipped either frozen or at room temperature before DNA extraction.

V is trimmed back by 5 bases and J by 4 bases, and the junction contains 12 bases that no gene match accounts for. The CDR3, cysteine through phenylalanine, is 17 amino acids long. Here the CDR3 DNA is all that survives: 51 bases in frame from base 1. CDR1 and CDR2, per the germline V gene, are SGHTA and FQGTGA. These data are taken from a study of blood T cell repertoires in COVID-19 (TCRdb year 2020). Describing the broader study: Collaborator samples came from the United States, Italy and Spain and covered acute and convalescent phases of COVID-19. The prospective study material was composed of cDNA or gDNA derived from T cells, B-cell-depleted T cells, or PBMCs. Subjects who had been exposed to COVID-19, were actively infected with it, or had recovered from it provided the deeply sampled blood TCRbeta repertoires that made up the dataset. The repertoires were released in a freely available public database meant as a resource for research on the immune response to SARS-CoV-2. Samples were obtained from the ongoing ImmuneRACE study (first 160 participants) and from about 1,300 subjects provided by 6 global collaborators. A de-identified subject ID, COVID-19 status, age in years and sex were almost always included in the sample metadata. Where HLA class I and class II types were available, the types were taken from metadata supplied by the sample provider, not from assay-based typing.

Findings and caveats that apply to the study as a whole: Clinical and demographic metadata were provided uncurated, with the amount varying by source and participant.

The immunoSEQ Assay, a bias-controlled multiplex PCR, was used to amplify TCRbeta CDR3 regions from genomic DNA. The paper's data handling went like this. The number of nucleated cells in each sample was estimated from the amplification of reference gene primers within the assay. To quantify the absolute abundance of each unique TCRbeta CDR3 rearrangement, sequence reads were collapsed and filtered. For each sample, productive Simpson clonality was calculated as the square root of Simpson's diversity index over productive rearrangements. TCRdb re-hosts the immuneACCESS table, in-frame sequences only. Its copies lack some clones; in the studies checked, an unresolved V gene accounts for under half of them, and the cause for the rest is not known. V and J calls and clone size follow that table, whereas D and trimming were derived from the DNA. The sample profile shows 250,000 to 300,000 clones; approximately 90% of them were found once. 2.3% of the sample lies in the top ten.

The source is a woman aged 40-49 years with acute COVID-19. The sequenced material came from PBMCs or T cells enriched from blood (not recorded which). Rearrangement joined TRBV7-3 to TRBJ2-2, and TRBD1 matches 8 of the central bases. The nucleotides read TGTGCCAGCAGCCCCGACAGGGGCTTTCCCCCCACCGGGGAGCTGTTTTTT. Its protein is CASSPDRGFPPTGELFF.